This T cell receptor (beta chain) was captured in a study of breast tumors, draining lymph nodes, adjacent tissues (dated by TCRdb to the mid-2010s). About the investigation overall: The study compared TCR beta repertoires across tumor, adjacent nontumor tissue and axillary lymph nodes from breast cancer patients. The study was designed to assess the relationships and possible T-cell exchange between tumor, surrounding tissue and draining lymph node repertoires in human breast cancer. Overall results and qualifications from the work: The conclusion that tumor T cells originate in lymph nodes was presented as consistent with a hypothesis rather than as directly demonstrated. The similarity between tumor and nontumor tissue repertoires was significantly greater in luminal-like breast cancer than in basal-like breast cancer. The data were considered consistent with the idea that most tumor T cells come from the lymph node and then expand in tumor tissue. Tumor T-cell repertoires showed less diversity than lymph node repertoires and more diversity than nontumor tissue repertoires, and tumor T-cell repertoires showed preferential V and J gene usage.

The sequencer was an Illumina HiSeq 2000. Multiplex PCR amplification was used to build the TCR beta chain libraries. High-throughput sequencing was used to analyze the amplified TCR beta chain products. TCRdb reworked the public reads: Q25 trimming with fastp, MiXCR clone assembly, productive beta chains retained. Every CDR3 protein is listed once, alongside the most common genes and DNA of its rows. The sample records about 200,000 distinct CDR3 sequences, roughly 29% of which are singletons. The ten largest clones add up to roughly 4% of the sample. There are many counts of this clonotype. This receptor's antigen is unknown. Base-call qualities are not available, and no considerably larger clone is one nucleotide away. The axillary draining lymph nodes of breast cancer patients were the source of the lymph node samples. Sequencing was carried out using axillary lymph node tissue. This TCR was sampled from a female donor with breast cancer. Some clones in this sample may be carry-over from other donors' samples.

At the DNA level, the sequence is TGTGCCAGCAGCTATAGGACTAGTTCCTACAATGAGCAGTTCTTC. It translates to CASSYRTSSYNEQFF. The V and J segments used are TRBV5-4 and TRBJ2-1; 7 central nucleotides agree with TRBD2. The CDR3 goes from the cysteine to the phenylalanine over 15 residues. Only the CDR3 DNA stays, 45 bases, in frame from base 1. From V the trimming removes 3 bases and from J it removes 1 base, while the gene matches leave 4 bases of the junction unaccounted for. The germline V gene (reference sequence) specifies SGHNT as CDR1 and YYREEE as CDR2.